The TCR beta chain described here comes from a study of T cells in Graves' hyperthyroidism and ophthalmopathy. Amplification of TCR beta CDR3 regions used RNA as the template. The HTBI primer set served for first-round RT-PCR of the TCR CDR3. TCRdb re-called the multiplex PCR reads with MiXCR, one entry per CDR3 protein. The sample includes around 700,000 distinct CDR3 sequences, 30% to 40% of them seen just once. Per germline, CDR1 SGHDT and CDR2 YYEEEE. This CDR3 region has 15 residues. Study results and caveats: In the blood, most expanded thyroid clonotypes above 0.001 appeared as well.

Reasons for excluding patients were uncontrolled infection, other autoimmune disease, pregnancy or lactation. On this clonotype itself: Its antigen remains unknown. The junction shows a germline mismatch at one end, possibly a read error.

The chain combines TRBV5-6 with TRBJ2-7; either TRBD1 or TRBD2 may supply D (5 bases each). Sequencing input: blood. The sequence was collected from a woman aged 40 to 50 with Graves' hyperthyroidism. As DNA, the CDR3 is TGTGCCGGCAGCTTGGCCGGAACCGGGGCATACGAGCAGTACTTC. Amino acids: CAGSLAGTGAYEQYF. The full variable domain, rest sourced from reference TRBV5-6 and TRBJ2-7, is DAGVTQSPTHLIKTRGQQVTLRCSPKSGHDTVSWYQQALGQGPQFIFQYYEEEERQRGNFPDRFSGHQFPNYSSELNVNALLLGDSALYLCAGSLAGTGAYEQYFGPGTRLTVT.